A selection of T cell receptor beta chains follows, all from one sample in a study of T-cell memory formation after mild COVID-19. In TCRdb, the 5' RACE reads were re-called with MiXCR into one record per CDR3 protein. Of 300,000 to 400,000 distinct CDR3 sequences in the sample, about 16% were seen once. Specimen: PBMCs or a T cell subset sorted from them (not recorded which). The receptor set was obtained from a man between 18 and 29 years old who had mild COVID-19 (a few samples of this study predate the infection). Cell type and time point are not known. CDR3s leave out the opening cysteine and the closing phenylalanine or tryptophan. Some rows mark clone size as missing; the rest say once, few, many or name a class of expanded clone.

clone size	V gene	J gene	CDR3 protein
few	TRBV7-2	TRBJ1-6	ASILTGGYLSPLH
few	TRBV9	TRBJ2-2	ASSVEVTGELF
NA	TRBV4-3	TRBJ2-7	ASSQVYPRHEQY
many	TRBV7-9	TRBJ2-7	ASSSHRGLWYEQY
many	TRBV7-3	TRBJ2-3	ASSTTGLTDTQY
many	TRBV4-3	TRBJ2-7	ASSQQQGHEQY
NA	TRBV5-1	TRBJ2-1	ASSLLGGGVTSYNEQF
NA	TRBV6-2/TRBV6-3	TRBJ2-2	ASSYVAMTGELF
NA	TRBV27	TRBJ1-4	ASSRTGNEKLF
NA	TRBV10-3	TRBJ1-3	AISEWDRDSGNTIY